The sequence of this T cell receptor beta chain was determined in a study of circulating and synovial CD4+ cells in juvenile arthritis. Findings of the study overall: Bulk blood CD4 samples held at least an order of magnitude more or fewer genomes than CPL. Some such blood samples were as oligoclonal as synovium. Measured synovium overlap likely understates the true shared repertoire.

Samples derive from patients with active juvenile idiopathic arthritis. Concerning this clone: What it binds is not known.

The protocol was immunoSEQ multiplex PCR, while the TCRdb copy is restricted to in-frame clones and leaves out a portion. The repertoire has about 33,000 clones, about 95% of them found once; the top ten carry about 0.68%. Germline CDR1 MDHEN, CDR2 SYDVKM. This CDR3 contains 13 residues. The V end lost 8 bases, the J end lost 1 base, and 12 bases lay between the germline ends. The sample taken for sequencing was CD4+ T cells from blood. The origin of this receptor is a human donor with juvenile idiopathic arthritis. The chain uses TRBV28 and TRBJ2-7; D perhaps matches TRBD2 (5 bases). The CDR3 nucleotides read TGTGCCAGCTTTAGCGTGGATTCCTACGAGCAGTACTTC. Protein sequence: CASFSVDSYEQYF.